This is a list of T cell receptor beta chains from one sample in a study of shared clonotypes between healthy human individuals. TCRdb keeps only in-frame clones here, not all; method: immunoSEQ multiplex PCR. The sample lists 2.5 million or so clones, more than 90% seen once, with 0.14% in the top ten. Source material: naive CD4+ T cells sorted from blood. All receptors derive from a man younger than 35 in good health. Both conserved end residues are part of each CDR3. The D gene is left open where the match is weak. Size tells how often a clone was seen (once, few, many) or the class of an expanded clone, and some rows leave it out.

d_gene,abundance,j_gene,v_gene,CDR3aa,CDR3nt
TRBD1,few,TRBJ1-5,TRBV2,CASNRDRDNQPQHF,TGTGCCAGCAACCGGGACAGGGATAATCAGCCCCAGCATTTT
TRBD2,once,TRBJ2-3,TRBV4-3,CASSQDLPSGRAGTDTQYF,TGCGCCAGCAGCCAAGATCTTCCGAGCGGGAGGGCCGGGACAGATACGCAGTATTTT
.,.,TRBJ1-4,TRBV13,CASSLAGMSEKLFF,TGTGCCAGCAGCTTAGCCGGGATGAGTGAAAAACTGTTTTTT
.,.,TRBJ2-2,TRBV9,CASSFSRGYSPTGELFF,TGTGCCAGCAGCTTCTCTAGGGGCTACTCCCCCACCGGGGAGCTGTTTTTT
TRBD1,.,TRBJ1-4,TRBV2,CASRPRQGKDEKLFF,TGTGCCAGCAGACCACGACAGGGGAAGGATGAAAAACTGTTTTTT
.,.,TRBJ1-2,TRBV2,CASSLQGRGGYTF,TGTGCCAGCAGTCTCCAAGGGAGGGGAGGCTACACCTTC
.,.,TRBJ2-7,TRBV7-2,CASSLVPNGEQYF,TGTGCCAGCAGCTTAGTACCTAACGGCGAGCAGTACTTC
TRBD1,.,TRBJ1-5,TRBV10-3,CAIKGQGSNQPQHF,TGTGCCATCAAGGGACAGGGGAGCAATCAGCCCCAGCATTTT
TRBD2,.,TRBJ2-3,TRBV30,CAWSRQRLAGVYTDTQYF,TGTGCCTGGAGTCGGCAGAGACTAGCGGGGGTTTACACAGATACGCAGTATTTT
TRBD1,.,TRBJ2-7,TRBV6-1,CASLDRASSYEQYF,TGTGCCAGTCTAGACAGGGCAAGCTCCTACGAGCAGTACTTC
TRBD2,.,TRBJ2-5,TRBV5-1,CASSDKLAGQETQYF,TGCGCCAGCAGCGACAAACTAGCGGGACAAGAGACCCAGTACTTC
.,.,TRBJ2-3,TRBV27,CASSLVVQHTQYF,TGTGCCAGCAGTTTAGTGGTCCAGCATACGCAGTATTTT
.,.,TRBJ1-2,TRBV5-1,CASRSLEQDYGYTF,TGCGCCAGCAGGTCGTTGGAACAGGACTATGGCTACACCTTC
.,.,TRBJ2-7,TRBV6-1,CASSERRGGEQYF,TGTGCCAGCAGTGAGCGCCGAGGCGGCGAGCAGTACTTC
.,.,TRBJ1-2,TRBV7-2,CASSLEAGPSGYTF,TGTGCCAGCAGCTTAGAGGCAGGTCCGAGTGGCTACACCTTC
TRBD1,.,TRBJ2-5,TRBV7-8,CASSSPLRDRGWGWQETQYF,TGTGCCAGCAGCTCTCCCCTCCGGGACAGGGGTTGGGGGTGGCAAGAGACCCAGTACTTC
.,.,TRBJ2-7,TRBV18,CASSPRDTRSYEQYF,TGTGCCAGCTCACCCCGCGACACAAGATCCTACGAGCAGTACTTC
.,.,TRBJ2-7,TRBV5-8,CASSFDSQGYEQYF,TGTGCCAGCAGCTTCGACAGCCAGGGCTACGAGCAGTACTTC
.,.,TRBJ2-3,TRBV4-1,CASSQVGASTDTQYF,TGCGCCAGCAGCCAAGTGGGGGCGAGCACAGATACGCAGTATTTT
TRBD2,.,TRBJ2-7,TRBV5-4,CASSRSGGAGLSYEQYF,TGTGCCAGCAGCCGAAGCGGGGGGGCGGGTTTGTCCTACGAGCAGTACTTC
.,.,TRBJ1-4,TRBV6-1,CASSEAWGGGLGTNEKLFF,TGTGCCAGCAGTGAAGCGTGGGGAGGGGGTCTAGGGACTAATGAAAAACTGTTTTTT
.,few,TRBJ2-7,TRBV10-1,CASSDPSTSSEQYF,TGCGCCAGCAGTGACCCCTCGACTAGTTCCGAGCAGTACTTC
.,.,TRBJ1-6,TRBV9,CASSATGGYNLPLHF,TGTGCCAGCAGCGCCACCGGGGGGTATAATTTACCCCTCCACTTT
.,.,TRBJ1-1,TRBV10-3,CAISESRTVQATAEAFF,TGTGCCATCAGTGAGTCCCGGACAGTACAGGCCACCGCTGAAGCTTTCTTT
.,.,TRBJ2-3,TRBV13,CASSLVGTDTQYF,TGTGCCAGCAGCTTAGTAGGGACAGATACGCAGTATTTT
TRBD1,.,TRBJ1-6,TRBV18,CASSRTNGQAPLHF,TGTGCCAGCTCTCGAACCAACGGACAGGCACCCCTCCACTTT
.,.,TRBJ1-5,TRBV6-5,CASSRSVRGNQPQHF,TGTGCCAGCAGCCGAAGCGTAAGGGGCAATCAGCCCCAGCATTTT
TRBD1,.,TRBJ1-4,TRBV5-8,CASSYGQGATNEKLFF,TGTGCCAGCAGCTATGGACAGGGGGCAACTAATGAAAAACTGTTTTTT
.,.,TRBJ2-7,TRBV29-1,CSDGRSYEQYF,TGCAGCGACGGACGGTCCTACGAGCAGTACTTC
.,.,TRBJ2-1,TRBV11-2,CASSSRLENNEQFF,TGTGCCAGCAGCTCACGACTAGAAAACAATGAGCAGTTCTTC
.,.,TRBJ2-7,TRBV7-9,CASSRTQGNEQYF,TGTGCCAGCAGCCGAACCCAGGGGAACGAGCAGTACTTC
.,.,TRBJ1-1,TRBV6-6,CASSDYREGTEAFF,TGTGCCAGCAGTGACTACAGGGAGGGGACTGAAGCTTTCTTT
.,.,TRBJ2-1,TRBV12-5,CASGLGPRLGNEQFF,TGTGCTAGTGGTTTGGGACCCCGCCTGGGGAATGAGCAGTTCTTC
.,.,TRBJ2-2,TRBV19,CASSRPGGSTGELFF,TGTGCCAGTAGTAGGCCCGGGGGTAGCACCGGGGAGCTGTTTTTT
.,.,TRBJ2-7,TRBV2,CASSGSWDHEQYF,TGTGCCAGCAGTGGCTCTTGGGACCACGAGCAGTACTTC
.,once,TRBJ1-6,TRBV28,CASSLARSPLHF,TGTGCCAGCAGTTTAGCGCGTTCACCCCTCCACTTT
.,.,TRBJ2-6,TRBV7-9,CASILAGANVLTF,TGTGCCAGCATTCTGGCTGGGGCCAACGTCCTGACTTTC